These 21 T cell receptor beta chains were all obtained from the same sample, sequenced in a study of metastatic and nonmetastatic thyroid tumors (dated by TCRdb to the early 2020s). No treatment had been received by any patient before thyroid surgery. The library was prepared using PCR. Sequencing was carried out with an Illumina HiSeq 4000. The public sequencing data were trimmed at Q25 with fastp and processed into clonotypes with MiXCR by TCRdb, which kept only in-frame beta chains. The table for this sample lists 90,000 or so clones; around 7.8% of them were counted only once. The biggest ten clones account for approximately 10% of the sample. The sequenced sample consisted of blood. The receptors come from a female donor with papillary thyroid cancer or a benign thyroid nodule (not recorded which). Some clones in this sample may be carry-over from other donors' samples.

This clone appeared many times. V gene TRBV3-1 combines with J gene TRBJ1-5; 9 nucleotides agree with TRBD1. With 1 base clipped from V and 7 bases from J, the junction kept 11 bases outside the gene matches. The CDR3 extends over 17 amino acids. CDR1 is LGHDT and CDR2 is YNNKEL in the germline V gene (reference sequence). CDR3 in DNA: TGTGCCAGCAGCCAAGGAAGCACAGGGGGCTTCGGGCAGCCCCAGCATTTT. This codes for CASSQGSTGGFGQPQHF. The whole variable domain, filled in from reference TRBV3-1 and TRBJ1-5, reads DTAVSQTPKYLVTQMGNDKSIKCEQNLGHDTMYWYKQDSKKFLKIMFSYNNKELIINETVPNRFSPKSPDKAHLNLHINSLELGDSAVYFCASSQGSTGGFGQPQHFGDGTRLSIL.

This clone has a count of ten or more. The chain joins TRBV6-1 to TRBJ1-4; 9 bases match TRBD1. Looked up from germline, CDR1 is MNHNS and CDR2 is SASEGT. Trimming took 3 bases from V and 3 from J; bases not matched to a gene: 5. CDR3 length: 16 residues. This CDR3 reads CASSDYRGRSNEKLFF. The CDR3 DNA sequence: TGTGCCAGCAGTGATTACAGGGGGCGGTCTAATGAAAAACTGTTTTTT.

This clone was counted ten times or more. This chain connects TRBV18 to TRBJ1-4; D gene ambiguous. The CDR3 contains 14 residues. Germline CDR1 reads KGHSH; CDR2 reads LQKENI. V was cut by 0 bases and J by 7 bases, with 9 bases left in between. CDR3: CASSPPGNGEKLFF. As DNA, the CDR3 is TGTGCCAGCTCACCACCAGGGAATGGTGAAAAACTGTTTTTT. The full variable domain, with the rest looked up from reference TRBV18 and TRBJ1-4, is NAGVMQNPRHLVRRRGQEARLRCSPMKGHSHVYWYRQLPEEGLKFMVYLQKENIIDESGMPKERFSAEFPKEGPSILRIQQVVRGDSAAYFCASSPPGNGEKLFFGSGTQLSVL.

There are a few counts of this clone. The rearrangement joins TRBV3-1 to TRBJ2-5, with D possibly TRBD2 on 5 matching bases. Germline CDR1 and CDR2: LGHDT and YNNKEL (reference sequence). The CDR3 covers 15 residues. Trimming left V 3 bases short and J 5 bases short, with 16 bases between. The DNA for the CDR3 is TGTGCCAGCAGCCATAGGAGGCGGGTGGGGGAGACCCAGTACTTC. Translation: CASSHRRRVGETQYF.

This clone was seen many times. The CDR3 DNA reads TGTGCCAGCTGGGGGGGGGGCACAGATACGCAGTATTTT. Translating it yields CASWGGGTDTQYF. The chain couples TRBV12-3 or TRBV12-4 to TRBJ2-3, with 7 bases lining up with TRBD2. This CDR3 spans 13 amino acids. V was clipped by 8 bases and J by 1 base; unmatched bases: 3.

This clone was picked up many times. The CDR3 DNA is TGTGCCAGCAGCTTAAGTGTTGCAGGGAAGAGGGAGAACGAGCAGTACTTC. This gives the protein CASSLSVAGKRENEQYF. The chain uses TRBV5-4 and TRBJ2-7; the D gene could be TRBD1 or TRBD2 (5 bases each). The CDR3 length is 17 residues. Trimming cost V 2 bases and J 5 bases, with 23 bases left between them. From germline, CDR1 is SGHNT and CDR2 YYREEE (reference sequence).

There are many counts of this clone. The chain is built from TRBV5-1 and TRBJ1-1; 7 bases fit TRBD1. This CDR3 is 15 amino acids long. V dropped 2 bases and J dropped 1; count of bases not matched to a gene: 5. Germline CDR1 and CDR2: SGHRS and YFSETQ. CDR3 region: CASSFGDRENTEAFF. The CDR3 DNA reads as TGCGCCAGCAGCTTCGGTGACAGGGAGAACACTGAAGCTTTCTTT.

This clone was detected only a few times. The chain links TRBV6-5 to TRBJ2-5; D possibly matches TRBD1 or TRBD2 (6 bases each). Germline V gene sequence: CDR1 MNHEY, CDR2 SVGAGI. Deletions cut 4 bases from V and 5 bases from J, with 11 bases between. The CDR3 extends over 13 amino acids. As DNA, the CDR3 is TGTGCCAGCAGTTTCGGGGGCCTGGAGACCCAGTACTTC. Translating gives CASSFGGLETQYF.

This clone turned up a few times. A much larger clone is a single base away; this may be a read error. The chain carries TRBV11-2 and TRBJ1-2; no firm D call. Per the germline V gene, CDR1 is SGHAT and CDR2 is FQNNGV. CDR3 length equals 13 residues. CDR3 in DNA: TGTGCCAGCAGCCTTCCTGGTAACCATGGCTACACCTTC. Its protein is CASSLPGNHGYTF.

The CDR3, as DNA: TGTGCCAGCGGGACTAGTACCTACGAGCAGTACTTC. Its protein product is CASGTSTYEQYF. The chain couples TRBV12-3 or TRBV12-4 to TRBJ2-7, with TRBD2 identical over 8 bases. V dropped 8 bases and J dropped 2; count of bases not matched to a gene: 2. The CDR3 covers 12 residues.

The V gene is TRBV6-1, the J gene TRBJ2-1; a weak D match, TRBD2 (6 bases). The germline V gene encodes CDR1 MNHNS and CDR2 SASEGT. Trimming shortened V by 10 bases and J by 5 bases, and 12 bases separated the two germline ends. The CDR3 sequence is 12 residues long. CDR3: CATLGRNNEQFF. The CDR3 DNA follows: TGTGCCACTCTAGGGAGGAACAATGAGCAGTTCTTC.

The V call is TRBV6-1, the J call TRBJ1-1, with D maybe TRBD1 (6 bases). Germline lookup yields CDR1 MNHNS and CDR2 SASEGT. The CDR3 is made up of 14 amino acids. V lost 2 bases, J lost 1 base, and 8 bases lay in between. CDR3 region: CASSELTGNTEAFF. CDR3 sequence (DNA): TGTGCCAGCAGTGAACTGACAGGGAACACTGAAGCTTTCTTT.

At least ten counts were recorded for this clone. The chain joins TRBV7-2 to TRBJ2-1, with TRBD2 identical over 8 bases. Germline V gene sequence: CDR1 SGHTA, CDR2 FQGNSA. This CDR3 has 14 amino acids. Trimming removed 2 bases from V and 4 bases from J; junction bases left unmatched: 1. The CDR3 protein is CASSLSGGYNEQFF. As DNA, the CDR3 is TGTGCCAGCAGCTTATCGGGGGGGTACAATGAGCAGTTCTTC.

Many counts were recorded for this clone. The V call is TRBV9, the J call TRBJ1-6; possibly TRBD1 for D (5 bases). Germline CDR1 and CDR2: SGDLS and YYNGEE. Trimming removed 0 bases at V and 8 bases at J, with 9 bases between. This CDR3 has 14 amino acids. The CDR3 spells CASSVVQGDSPLHF. The CDR3 DNA reads as TGTGCCAGCAGCGTAGTTCAGGGAGATTCACCCCTCCACTTT. The full variable domain, in which reference TRBV9 and TRBJ1-6 provide the parts outside the CDR3, is DSGVTQTPKHLITATGQRVTLRCSPRSGDLSVYWYQQSLDQGLQFLIQYYNGEERAKGNILERFSAQQFPDLHSELNLSSLELGDSALYFCASSVVQGDSPLHFGNGTRLTVT.

This clone appeared many times. The chain recombines TRBV6-1 with TRBJ2-2; 8 positions agree with TRBD1. V dropped 6 bases and J dropped 6; count of bases not matched to a gene: 6. CDR3 length: 14 amino acids. In germline, CDR1 is MNHNS, CDR2 SASEGT. The CDR3 spells CASRTGAQAGELFF. The CDR3 DNA sequence: TGTGCCAGCAGGACAGGGGCGCAGGCCGGGGAGCTGTTTTTT.

The chain joins TRBV6-1 to TRBJ2-3, with D perhaps TRBD1 or TRBD2 (5 bases each). V lost 5 bases and J 5 bases, leaving 17 bases between the germline ends. CDR1 is MNHNS and CDR2 is SASEGT in the germline V gene. The CDR3 runs to 15 residues. Here the CDR3 DNA reads TGTGCCAGCAGTCGGGACCTCTCTGGAGGAGATACGCAGTATTTT. It yields the protein CASSRDLSGGDTQYF.

The sample holds a few counts of this clone. This may come from a read error, since a much larger clone is one base off. The chain carries TRBV9 and TRBJ2-6; no definite D call. Trimming removed 5 bases from V and 5 bases from J, with 14 bases in between. The CDR3 has 15 residues. Per the germline V gene, CDR1 is SGDLS and CDR2 is YYNGEE. CDR3 loop: CASRAAASWANVLTF. CDR3 DNA: TGTGCCAGCAGGGCCGCAGCTTCTTGGGCCAACGTCCTGACTTTC.

The rearrangement uses TRBV27 and TRBJ2-4; D may be TRBD1 (6 bases). The V gene lost 7 bases and the J gene lost 3 bases, with 10 bases spanning the gap. Germline assignment: CDR1 MNHEY and CDR2 SMNVEV (reference sequence). The CDR3 length is 13 residues. For the CDR3, the DNA is TGTGCCAGCACCGCGACAGGCAAAAACATTCAGTACTTC. Amino acids: CASTATGKNIQYF.

This clone has at least ten counts. The chain uses TRBV19 and TRBJ1-3; D remains unclear. This CDR3 comprises 15 residues. CDR1 and CDR2 (germline): LNHDA, SQIVND (reference sequence). V was shortened by 1 base and J by 3 bases, with 10 bases between the two germline ends. CDR3 in amino acids: CASSIGRGDGNTIYF. The CDR3 region has the DNA TGTGCCAGTAGTATAGGAAGAGGTGATGGAAACACCATATATTTT.

Many counts were recorded for this clone. The rearrangement joins TRBV12-3 or TRBV12-4 to TRBJ2-3; no definite D call. V lost 3 bases to trimming and J lost 6 bases, with 4 bases between them. This CDR3 is 11 amino acids long. Written as DNA, the CDR3 is TGTGCCAGCAGTTTTGGGGATACGCAGTATTTT. It codes for CASSFGDTQYF.

Only a few counts were recorded for this clone. The chain has TRBV6-2 or TRBV6-3 and TRBJ2-1, with no clear D. V was cut by 7 bases and J by 7 bases, with 14 bases left in between. Per the germline V gene, CDR1 is MNHEY and CDR2 is SVGEGT. This CDR3 is built from 13 residues. The CDR3 DNA reads TGTGCCAGCACGGTAGCTCCAATTAATGAGCAGTTCTTC. It translates to CASTVAPINEQFF.